Each of the 18 T cell receptor beta chains below was sequenced from the same sample in a study of blood T cell repertoires in COVID-19. The repertoire was sequenced with immunoSEQ multiplex PCR; TCRdb's copy has only in-frame clones and lacks some. The table records 150,000 or so clones, 75% to 90% of them present only once. Material for sequencing was peripheral blood. Receptors originate from a human donor in a cohort sampled during active COVID-19.

V usage is TRBV4-3 and J usage is TRBJ1-1; D is perhaps TRBD1 (5 bases). The CDR3 extends over 17 amino acids. The germline V gene has CDR1 LGHNA and CDR2 YSLEER. The V gene lost 0 bases and the J gene lost 1 base, with 15 bases spanning the gap. CDR3 in amino acids: CASSQDLMGEGNTEAFF. In nucleotides, the CDR3 is TGCGCCAGCAGCCAAGACTTAATGGGGGAGGGGAACACTGAAGCTTTCTTT.

The chain combines TRBV7-9 with TRBJ2-3; maybe TRBD2 (5 bases). Trimming shortened V by 2 bases and J by 4 bases, and 13 bases separated the two germline ends. This CDR3 contains 15 residues. Germline CDR1 reads SEHNR; CDR2 reads FQNEAQ (reference sequence). DNA of the CDR3: TGTGCCAGCAGCTTAATTCGAGGAGGCGCAGATACGCAGTATTTT. Translated, it gives CASSLIRGGADTQYF. Full variable domain (rest looked up from reference TRBV7-9 and TRBJ2-3): DTGVSQNPRHKITKRGQNVTFRCDPISEHNRLYWYRQTLGQGPEFLTYFQNEAQLEKSRLLSDRFSAERPKGSFSTLEIQRTEQGDSAMYLCASSLIRGGADTQYFGPGTRLTVL.

This sequence joins TRBV2 and TRBJ2-7; no definite D call. Deletions cut 4 bases from V and 10 bases from J, with 8 bases between. Per germline, CDR1 SNHLY and CDR2 FYNNEI. The CDR3 loop spans 10 amino acids. The CDR3: CASSVAVQYV. In DNA, the CDR3 is TGTGCCAGCAGTGTGGCAGTACAGTACGTC.

This chain uses TRBV6-6 with TRBJ1-2, with D possibly matching TRBD1 (5 bases). V lost 5 bases to trimming and J lost 4 bases, with 8 bases between them. Germline values: CDR1 MNHNY, CDR2 SVGAGI (reference sequence). The CDR3 length is 12 residues. The CDR3 DNA is TGTGCCAGCAGTATTACAGGCTATGGCTACACCTTC. Translated, it gives CASSITGYGYTF.

This chain connects TRBV28 to TRBJ1-1; TRBD1 agrees at 7 bases. From germline, CDR1 is MDHEN and CDR2 SYDVKM. The CDR3 has 16 amino acids. Trimming removed 6 bases from V and 0 bases from J; junction bases left unmatched: 10. The CDR3 nucleotides read TGTGCCAGCAGACCCAGGGGGGCGGGAATGAACACTGAAGCTTTCTTT. Translation gives CASRPRGAGMNTEAFF.

This clone turned up a few times. This chain joins TRBV5-6 and TRBJ1-2; 7 bases fit TRBD1. CDR1 and CDR2 from the germline V gene are SGHDT and YYEEEE. The CDR3 covers 16 residues. The junction had 10 bases not matched to a gene; V was cut back by 4 bases and J by 1 base. In DNA, the CDR3 is TGTGCCAGCAGCCGAGACAGGGCCTGGGTTAACTATGGCTACACCTTC. Protein: CASSRDRAWVNYGYTF.

This chain connects TRBV3-1 (or the pseudogene TRBV3-2) to TRBJ2-1, with D uncertain. The germline gives CDR1 LGHDT, CDR2 YNNKEL (reference sequence). The V and J ends lost 3 bases and 3 bases respectively, with 12 bases between them. The CDR3 totals 15 residues. CDR3 nucleotide sequence: TGTGCCAGCAGCCAGATTATAGGCGGCTACAATGAGCAGTTCTTC. This codes for CASSQIIGGYNEQFF.

As DNA, the CDR3 is TGTGCCAGCAGCGTCACCGGGACTAGAGGCAATGAGCAGTTCTTC. Encoded protein: CASSVTGTRGNEQFF. The chain uses TRBV5-6 and TRBJ2-1; 8 nucleotides line up with TRBD2. Per the germline V gene, CDR1 is SGHDT and CDR2 is YYEEEE. With V trimmed by 4 bases and J by 6 bases, 9 bases remained unmatched. CDR3 length equals 15 residues.

The chain recombines TRBV24-1 with TRBJ2-4; D is uncertain. The CDR3 length is 15 residues. V lost 3 bases and J 0 bases, leaving 8 bases between the germline ends. CDR1 KGHDR and CDR2 SFDVKD come from the germline V gene. The CDR3 DNA follows: TGTGCCACCAGTGATGGGCAGCTAGCCAAAAACATTCAGTACTTC. Translating gives CATSDGQLAKNIQYF.

The chain links TRBV4-3 to TRBJ2-2; 7 nucleotides align to TRBD1. Germline V gives CDR1 LGHNA, CDR2 YSLEER. The CDR3 has 15 amino acids. Trimming at V came to 3 bases and at J to 5 bases, leaving 6 bases not matched to a gene. In DNA form, the CDR3 reads TGCGCCAGCAGCCACGACAGGGTGGGAACCGGGGAGCTGTTTTTT. Translating gives CASSHDRVGTGELFF.

The chain uses TRBV10-3 and TRBJ2-5; 10 nucleotides agree with TRBD2. With V trimmed by 3 bases and J by 4 bases, 17 bases remained unmatched. The CDR3 runs to 19 residues. The V gene's germline CDR1 is ENHRY and CDR2 SYGVKD. The CDR3 sequence: CAISERPGLAFQLRETQYF. CDR3 sequence (DNA): TGTGCCATCAGTGAACGGCCGGGACTAGCGTTCCAACTTAGAGAGACCCAGTACTTC.

This clone appeared once. The chain is built from TRBV14 and TRBJ1-3; D is uncertain. CDR3 size: 12 residues. The V gene lost 5 bases and the J gene lost 7 bases, with 9 bases spanning the gap. The germline V gene has CDR1 SGHDN and CDR2 FVKESK. CDR3 residues: CASSWAQNTIYF. The CDR3 DNA reads as TGTGCCAGCAGCTGGGCCCAGAACACCATATATTTT. The whole variable domain, filled in from reference TRBV14 and TRBJ1-3, reads EAGVTQFPSHSVIEKGQTVTLRCDPISGHDNLYWYRRVMGKEIKFLLHFVKESKQDESGMPNNRFLAERTGGTYSTLKVQPAELEDSGVYFCASSWAQNTIYFGEGSWLTVV.

The chain employs TRBV11-3 and TRBJ2-5, with D perhaps matching TRBD1 (6 bases). V lost 5 bases and J lost 4, with 17 bases in between. Germline V gene sequence: CDR1 SGHNT, CDR2 YENEEA. This CDR3 region has 15 residues. CDR3 coding DNA: TGTGCCAGCAGCCCGCGGACAGTAAGAGTAGAGACCCAGTACTTC. This encodes CASSPRTVRVETQYF.

The chain combines TRBV30 with TRBJ1-5, with 7 bases lining up with TRBD1. The V and J ends lost 6 bases and 5 bases, in that order; junction bases with no gene match: 7. From germline, CDR1 is GTSNPN and CDR2 SVGIG (reference sequence). The CDR3 contains 13 residues. The CDR3 DNA sequence: TGTGCCTGCGACAGGGACCGTGATCAGCCCCAGCATTTT. It specifies CACDRDRDQPQHF.

This CDR3 reads CASSPGTGGAGANVLTF. CDR3 nucleotide sequence: TGTGCCAGTAGTCCTGGGACAGGGGGCGCTGGGGCCAACGTCCTGACTTTC. This rearrangement joins TRBV19 to TRBJ2-6; TRBD1 matches 12 bases. V lost 5 bases, J lost 2 bases, and 4 bases stayed unmatched. CDR3 size: 17 residues. CDR1 is LNHDA, CDR2 SQIVND, per germline (reference sequence).

The CDR3 spells CASTGGLGYNEQFF. CDR3 in DNA: TGTGCCAGCACCGGGGGACTAGGGTACAATGAGCAGTTCTTC. The genes are TRBV28 and TRBJ2-1, with TRBD2 matching 8 bases. This CDR3 region has 14 residues. With 7 bases clipped from V and 4 bases from J, the junction kept 6 bases outside the gene matches. The germline gives CDR1 MDHEN, CDR2 SYDVKM.

The J gene is TRBJ2-5, the V gene TRBV5-1; 9 nucleotides agree with TRBD2. V shed 0 bases and J 3 bases; nucleotides not matched to a gene: 3. The CDR3 length is 15 residues. CDR1 is SGHRS, CDR2 YFSETQ, per germline. This CDR3 reads CASSLVVAGEETQYF. CDR3 coding DNA: TGCGCCAGCAGCTTGGTAGTAGCGGGAGAAGAGACCCAGTACTTC.

The chain has TRBV29-1 and TRBJ1-2; 8 bases match TRBD1. There are 13 residues in the CDR3. Germline CDR1 and CDR2: SQVTM and ANQGSEA. With 5 bases clipped from V and 8 bases from J, the junction kept 10 bases outside the gene matches. CDR3: CSVTEDRAGGYTF. CDR3 nucleotide sequence: TGCAGCGTTACCGAGGACAGGGCGGGCGGCTACACCTTC.